This T cell receptor beta chain was found in a study of regulatory T cells in long-lasting Graves disease. The CDR3 is made up of 12 amino acids. CDR1 and CDR2 from the germline V gene are GTSNPN and SVGIG (reference sequence). Between the trimmed V and J ends, which lost 4 bases and 8 bases, there was a span of 14 bases. For TCR beta, libraries came from iRepertoire HTBI primers and Arm-PCR of CDR3 regions. TCRdb redid the calling of the multiplex PCR reads with MiXCR, one entry per CDR3 protein. The sample lists about 210,000 distinct CDR3 sequences; 15% to 20% were seen once. This clonotype was seen many times. Time point specified: newly diagnosed GD, antithyroid drugs for less than 3 months. PBMC RNA served as the TCR library source. Roughly 10 milliliters of peripheral blood went into EDTA tubes. The data were also submitted as part of a second study, on T cells in Graves' hyperthyroidism and ophthalmopathy.

This rearrangement joins TRBV30 to TRBJ1-1; tentative D call: TRBD1 (6 bases). The specimen comprised peripheral blood mononuclear cells (PBMCs), sampled at new diagnosis, from a patient treated with antithyroid drugs. This TCR derives from a woman aged 25 to 45 with Graves disease. The CDR3 coding sequence is TGTGCCTGGACAGAACAGGGCCGCGAAGCTTTCTTT. This codes for CAWTEQGREAFF.